Listed below are T cell receptor beta chains from one sample, sequenced in a study of early T cells in non-severe SARS-CoV-2 infection. TCRdb redid the calling of the 5' RACE reads with MiXCR, one entry per CDR3 protein. The sample has some 55,000 distinct CDR3 sequences, 10% to 15% seen once. The specimen sequenced was whole blood. The receptors were sampled from an adult who was a healthcare worker with PCR-confirmed SARS-CoV-2 infection or an uninfected control (not recorded which). Each CDR3 is given without its conserved first and last residue. Fields, in order: D gene, V gene, J gene, CDR3 protein. D genes are given only for firm matches.

d_call: TRBD1
v_call: TRBV7-3
j_call: TRBJ2-2
cdr3_aa: ASSLTGTGFANTGELF

d_call: NA
v_call: TRBV20-1
j_call: TRBJ2-5
cdr3_aa: SARPSETQY

d_call: NA
v_call: TRBV9
j_call: TRBJ2-1
cdr3_aa: ASSVGNRQRRSYNEQF

d_call: NA
v_call: TRBV29-1
j_call: TRBJ2-5
cdr3_aa: SGNDGETQY

d_call: NA
v_call: TRBV5-5
j_call: TRBJ2-5
cdr3_aa: ASSFRWGSTQETQY

d_call: NA
v_call: TRBV18
j_call: TRBJ2-5
cdr3_aa: ASSPAGLQETQY

d_call: NA
v_call: TRBV29-1
j_call: TRBJ1-1
cdr3_aa: SVENRGGRGAF

d_call: NA
v_call: TRBV5-6
j_call: TRBJ1-1
cdr3_aa: ASSNGETMREAF

d_call: NA
v_call: TRBV20-1
j_call: TRBJ2-5
cdr3_aa: SARRAVRQETQY

d_call: NA
v_call: TRBV11-2
j_call: TRBJ1-1
cdr3_aa: ASSLGSTAGVF

d_call: TRBD1
v_call: TRBV5-4
j_call: TRBJ2-1
cdr3_aa: ASSLDRGYNEQF

d_call: TRBD1
v_call: TRBV7-2
j_call: TRBJ1-1
cdr3_aa: ASSLVRTGPEAF

d_call: NA
v_call: TRBV6-6
j_call: TRBJ1-1
cdr3_aa: ASSYSIAQGKMNTEAF

d_call: NA
v_call: TRBV9
j_call: TRBJ1-1
cdr3_aa: ASSSQGRDTEAF

d_call: TRBD1
v_call: TRBV28
j_call: TRBJ2-7
cdr3_aa: ASRRQGYPSYEQY

d_call: TRBD1
v_call: TRBV29-1
j_call: TRBJ2-1
cdr3_aa: SVILVPGQGFYNEQF

d_call: TRBD2
v_call: TRBV7-2
j_call: TRBJ2-1
cdr3_aa: ASSLVPRGVDNEQF

d_call: NA
v_call: TRBV28
j_call: TRBJ1-6
cdr3_aa: ASSFGSRALH

d_call: NA
v_call: TRBV3-1
j_call: TRBJ1-2
cdr3_aa: ASSETALYGYT

d_call: TRBD1
v_call: TRBV6-5
j_call: TRBJ1-5
cdr3_aa: ASSWTGDDQPQH

d_call: NA
v_call: TRBV12-3/TRBV12-4
j_call: TRBJ1-2
cdr3_aa: ASSLVGTGQNYGYT

d_call: NA
v_call: TRBV10-2
j_call: TRBJ1-1
cdr3_aa: ASAKGAGKRVNTEAF

d_call: NA
v_call: TRBV7-8
j_call: TRBJ2-5
cdr3_aa: ASSFPPGPPEETQY

d_call: TRBD2
v_call: TRBV19
j_call: TRBJ2-1
cdr3_aa: ASTWRTSGSSYNEQF

d_call: TRBD2
v_call: TRBV10-2
j_call: TRBJ2-7
cdr3_aa: ASSEAIAGAYEQY

d_call: TRBD1
v_call: TRBV11-2
j_call: TRBJ1-4
cdr3_aa: ASSLVRGQALGQKKLF

d_call: NA
v_call: TRBV28
j_call: TRBJ1-4
cdr3_aa: ATEGTTNEKLF

d_call: NA
v_call: TRBV6-2/TRBV6-3
j_call: TRBJ2-1
cdr3_aa: ASSSRAHNEQF

d_call: TRBD2
v_call: TRBV29-1
j_call: TRBJ2-3
cdr3_aa: SVDGVAGHTDTQY

d_call: TRBD2
v_call: TRBV7-2
j_call: TRBJ2-1
cdr3_aa: ASSSPTSGRVYNEQF

d_call: NA
v_call: TRBV30
j_call: TRBJ1-5
cdr3_aa: AWSVLSAQH

d_call: NA
v_call: TRBV10-1
j_call: TRBJ2-3
cdr3_aa: ASSPMVSTDTQY

d_call: TRBD1
v_call: TRBV18
j_call: TRBJ2-7
cdr3_aa: ASSPIGQGDEQY

d_call: NA
v_call: TRBV4-2
j_call: TRBJ1-6
cdr3_aa: ASSQERSGNSPLH

d_call: TRBD1
v_call: TRBV2
j_call: TRBJ2-7
cdr3_aa: ASSSGTGEH

d_call: TRBD1
v_call: TRBV5-5
j_call: TRBJ1-2
cdr3_aa: ASSFIQGAHYGYT

d_call: NA
v_call: TRBV5-6
j_call: TRBJ2-7
cdr3_aa: ASSRLGDEQY

d_call: NA
v_call: TRBV6-5
j_call: TRBJ2-7
cdr3_aa: ASIASGGGYEQY

d_call: TRBD2
v_call: TRBV11-2
j_call: TRBJ2-7
cdr3_aa: ASSLEAGGYYEQY

d_call: NA
v_call: TRBV7-2
j_call: TRBJ1-5
cdr3_aa: ASSSHDSNQPQH

d_call: TRBD2
v_call: TRBV12-3/TRBV12-4
j_call: TRBJ2-7
cdr3_aa: ASSGTSGGRSYEQY

d_call: NA
v_call: TRBV27
j_call: TRBJ2-5
cdr3_aa: ASSLGLLKTQY